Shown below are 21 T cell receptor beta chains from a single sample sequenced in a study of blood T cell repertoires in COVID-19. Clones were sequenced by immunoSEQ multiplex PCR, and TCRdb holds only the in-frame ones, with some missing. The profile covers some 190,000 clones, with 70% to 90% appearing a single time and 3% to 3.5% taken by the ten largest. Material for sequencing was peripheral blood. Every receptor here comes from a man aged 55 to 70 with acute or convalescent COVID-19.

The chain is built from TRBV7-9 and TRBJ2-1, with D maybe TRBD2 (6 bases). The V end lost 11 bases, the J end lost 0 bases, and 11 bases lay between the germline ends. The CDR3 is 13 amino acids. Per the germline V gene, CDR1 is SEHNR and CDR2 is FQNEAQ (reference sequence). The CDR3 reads CAGSGYSYNEQFF. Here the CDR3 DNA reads TGTGCCGGAAGCGGGTACTCCTACAATGAGCAGTTCTTC.

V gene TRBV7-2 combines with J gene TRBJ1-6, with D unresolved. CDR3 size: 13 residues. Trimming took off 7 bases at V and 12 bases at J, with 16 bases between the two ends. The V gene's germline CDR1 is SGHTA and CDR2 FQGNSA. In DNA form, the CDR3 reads TGTGCCAGCAACCCGGAGGAGGGTTTACCCCTCCACTTT. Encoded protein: CASNPEEGLPLHF.

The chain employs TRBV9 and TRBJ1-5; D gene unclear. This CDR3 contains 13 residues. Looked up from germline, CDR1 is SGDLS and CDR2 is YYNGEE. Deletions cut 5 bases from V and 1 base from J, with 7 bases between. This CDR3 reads CASRRVSNQPQHF. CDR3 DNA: TGTGCCAGCAGGCGGGTCAGCAATCAGCCCCAGCATTTT.

The CDR3 sequence: CASSLDTSGRRDTQYF. Written as DNA, the CDR3 is TGCGCCAGCAGCTTGGATACTAGCGGGAGAAGAGATACGCAGTATTTT. The chain recombines TRBV5-1 with TRBJ2-3, with 11 bases lining up with TRBD2. This CDR3 spans 16 amino acids. From germline, CDR1 is SGHRS and CDR2 YFSETQ. J lost 5 bases, V lost 0 bases, and 5 bases had no gene match.

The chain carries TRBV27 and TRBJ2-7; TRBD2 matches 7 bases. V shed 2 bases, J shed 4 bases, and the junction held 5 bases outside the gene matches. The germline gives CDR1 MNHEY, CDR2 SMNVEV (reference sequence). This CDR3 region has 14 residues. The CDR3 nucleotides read TGTGCCAGCAGTTTACGGGGGGAGTATTACGAGCAGTACTTC. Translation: CASSLRGEYYEQYF.

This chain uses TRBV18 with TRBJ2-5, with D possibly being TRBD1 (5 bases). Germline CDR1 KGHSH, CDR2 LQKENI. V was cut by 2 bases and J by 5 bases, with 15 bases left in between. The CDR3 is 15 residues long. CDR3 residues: CASSPFLQGSETQYF. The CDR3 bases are TGTGCCAGCTCACCATTTTTGCAGGGAAGTGAGACCCAGTACTTC.

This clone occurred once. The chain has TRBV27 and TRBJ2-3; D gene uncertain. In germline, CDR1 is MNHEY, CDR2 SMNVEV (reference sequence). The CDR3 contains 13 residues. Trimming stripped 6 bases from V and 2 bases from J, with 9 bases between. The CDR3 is CASRLHFTDTQYF. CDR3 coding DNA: TGTGCCAGCAGGTTACATTTCACAGATACGCAGTATTTT.

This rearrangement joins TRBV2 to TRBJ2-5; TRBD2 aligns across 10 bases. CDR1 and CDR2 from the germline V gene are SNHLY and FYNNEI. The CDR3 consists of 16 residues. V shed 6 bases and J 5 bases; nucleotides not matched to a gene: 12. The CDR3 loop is CASSRTSGSFGETQYF. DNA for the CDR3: TGTGCCAGCAGCAGGACTAGCGGATCCTTCGGGGAGACCCAGTACTTC.

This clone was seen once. This CDR3 reads CAWSAGTVLRYTF. The DNA of the CDR3 is TGTGCCTGGAGTGCAGGGACAGTCTTAAGGTACACCTTC. V is TRBV30 and J is TRBJ1-2; 7 nucleotides line up with TRBD1. In germline, CDR1 is GTSNPN, CDR2 SVGIG (reference sequence). Unmatched junction bases numbered 10, after V lost 1 base and J lost 11 bases. This CDR3 region has 13 residues.

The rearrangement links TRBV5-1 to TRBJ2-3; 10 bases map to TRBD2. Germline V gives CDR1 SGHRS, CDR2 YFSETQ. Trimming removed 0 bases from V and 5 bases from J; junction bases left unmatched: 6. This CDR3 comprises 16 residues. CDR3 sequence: CASSLGTSGKGDTQYF. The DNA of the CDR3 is TGCGCCAGCAGCTTGGGTACTAGCGGGAAGGGAGATACGCAGTATTTT.

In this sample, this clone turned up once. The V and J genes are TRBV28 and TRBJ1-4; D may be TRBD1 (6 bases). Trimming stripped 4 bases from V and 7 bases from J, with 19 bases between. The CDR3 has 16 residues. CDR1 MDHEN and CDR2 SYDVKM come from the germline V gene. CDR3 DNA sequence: TGTGCCAGCAGTTCGGGGCAGGGGAGACGGGCTGAAAAACTGTTTTTT. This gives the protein CASSSGQGRRAEKLFF.

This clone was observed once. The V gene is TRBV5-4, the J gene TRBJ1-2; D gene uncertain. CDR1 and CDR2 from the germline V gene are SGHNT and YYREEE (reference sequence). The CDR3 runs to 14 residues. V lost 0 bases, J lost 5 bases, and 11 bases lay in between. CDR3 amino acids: CASSLAAGDYGYTF. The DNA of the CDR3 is TGTGCCAGCAGCTTGGCGGCCGGGGATTATGGCTACACCTTC.

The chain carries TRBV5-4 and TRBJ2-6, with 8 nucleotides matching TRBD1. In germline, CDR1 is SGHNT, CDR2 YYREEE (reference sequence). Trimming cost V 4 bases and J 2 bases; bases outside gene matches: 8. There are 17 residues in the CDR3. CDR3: CASSTWTGPPGANVLTF. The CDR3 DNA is TGTGCCAGCAGCACCTGGACAGGGCCGCCTGGGGCCAACGTCCTGACTTTC.

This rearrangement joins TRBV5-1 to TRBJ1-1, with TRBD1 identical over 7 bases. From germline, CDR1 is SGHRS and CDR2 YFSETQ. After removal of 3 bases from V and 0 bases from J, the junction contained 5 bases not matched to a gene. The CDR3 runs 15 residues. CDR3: CASSWTGQLNTEAFF. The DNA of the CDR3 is TGCGCCAGCAGCTGGACGGGACAGCTGAACACTGAAGCTTTCTTT.

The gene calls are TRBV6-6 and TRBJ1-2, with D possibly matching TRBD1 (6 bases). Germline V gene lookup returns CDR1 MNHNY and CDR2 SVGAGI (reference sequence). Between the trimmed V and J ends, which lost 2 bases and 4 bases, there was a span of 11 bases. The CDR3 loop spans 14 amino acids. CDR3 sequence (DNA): TGTGCCAGCAGTTACCGGGACAAGGGCTATGGCTACACCTTC. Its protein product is CASSYRDKGYGYTF.

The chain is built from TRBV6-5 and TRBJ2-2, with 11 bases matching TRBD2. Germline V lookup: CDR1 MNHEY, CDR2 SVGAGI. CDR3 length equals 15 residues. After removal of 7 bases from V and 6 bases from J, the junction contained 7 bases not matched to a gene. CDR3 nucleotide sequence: TGTGCCAGCAAGGGGACTAGCGGTTCGGCCGGGGAGCTGTTTTTT. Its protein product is CASKGTSGSAGELFF.

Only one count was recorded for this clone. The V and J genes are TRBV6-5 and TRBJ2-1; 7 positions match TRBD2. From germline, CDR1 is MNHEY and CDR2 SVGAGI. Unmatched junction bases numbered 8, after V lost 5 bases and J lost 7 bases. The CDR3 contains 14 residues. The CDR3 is CASSPRRLANEQFF. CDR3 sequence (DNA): TGTGCCAGCAGTCCCCGCAGACTAGCTAATGAGCAGTTCTTC.

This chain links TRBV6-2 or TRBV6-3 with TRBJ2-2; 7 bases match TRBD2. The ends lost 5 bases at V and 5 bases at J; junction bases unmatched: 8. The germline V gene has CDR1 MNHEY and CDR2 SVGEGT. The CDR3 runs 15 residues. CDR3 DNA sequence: TGTGCCAGCAGTGCTCCGGGAGGAAGAACCGGGGAGCTGTTTTTT. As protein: CASSAPGGRTGELFF.

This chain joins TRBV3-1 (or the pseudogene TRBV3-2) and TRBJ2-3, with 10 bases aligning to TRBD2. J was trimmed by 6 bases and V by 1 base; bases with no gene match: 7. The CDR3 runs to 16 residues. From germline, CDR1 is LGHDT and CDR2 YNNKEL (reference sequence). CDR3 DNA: TGTGCCAGCAGCCAAGGCCCTAGCGGGAGAGTTGATACGCAGTATTTT. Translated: CASSQGPSGRVDTQYF.

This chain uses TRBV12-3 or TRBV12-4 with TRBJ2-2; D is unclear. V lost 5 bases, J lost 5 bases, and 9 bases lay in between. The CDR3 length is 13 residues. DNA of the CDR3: TGTGCCAGCAGTGCCCACGGTACCGGGGAGCTGTTTTTT. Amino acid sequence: CASSAHGTGELFF.

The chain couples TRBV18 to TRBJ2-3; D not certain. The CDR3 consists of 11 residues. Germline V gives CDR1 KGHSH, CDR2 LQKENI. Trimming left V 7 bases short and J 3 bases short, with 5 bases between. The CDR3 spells CASLITDTQYF. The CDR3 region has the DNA TGTGCCAGCTTAATAACAGATACGCAGTATTTT. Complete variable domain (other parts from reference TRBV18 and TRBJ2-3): NAGVMQNPRHLVRRRGQEARLRCSPMKGHSHVYWYRQLPEEGLKFMVYLQKENIIDESGMPKERFSAEFPKEGPSILRIQQVVRGDSAAYFCASLITDTQYFGPGTRLTVL.